A selection of T cell receptor beta chains follows, all from one sample in a study of shared clonotypes between healthy human individuals. Sequencing used immunoSEQ multiplex PCR; TCRdb keeps in-frame clones, though not all of them. The sample has 490,000 or so clones, around 80% seen once; the top ten hold 12%. Specimen: PBMCs. The receptors shown here come from a woman between 40 and 50 years old in good health. Some clones in this sample may be carry-over from other donors' samples. Each CDR3 is given with its conserved first and last residue. Fields, in order: D gene, clone size, J gene, V gene, CDR3 protein, CDR3 DNA. A D gene is named only where the DNA matches it firmly. Some rows have no size entry. The others give once, few or many, or a class for an expanded clone.

>TRBD2|NA|TRBJ2-7|TRBV28
CASSQAGGGSYEQYF
TGTGCCAGCAGTCAAGCGGGAGGGGGGTCCTACGAGCAGTACTTC
>TRBD2|NA|TRBJ2-7|TRBV5-4
CASSLKGRAYEQYF
TGTGCCAGCAGCTTAAAGGGGAGGGCCTACGAGCAGTACTTC
>TRBD2|NA|TRBJ2-1|TRBV5-4
CASSLVAGNNEQFF
TGTGCCAGCAGCTTGGTAGCGGGGAACAATGAGCAGTTCTTC
>TRBD2|NA|TRBJ2-5|TRBV18
CASSPSQLAGVETQYF
TGTGCCAGCTCACCTTCTCAACTAGCGGGAGTTGAGACCCAGTACTTC
>TRBD1|few|TRBJ1-4|TRBV28
CASRKTQSRGQLFF
TGTGCCAGCAGAAAGACCCAGAGCAGGGGGCAACTGTTTTTT
>NA|once|TRBJ2-2|TRBV6-6
CASRETGRFTGELFF
TGTGCCAGCAGAGAGACAGGGAGGTTCACCGGGGAGCTGTTTTTT
>TRBD2|many|TRBJ2-1|TRBV7-9
CASSLRTSGSDEQFF
TGTGCCAGCAGCTTACGAACTAGCGGGAGTGATGAGCAGTTCTTC
>TRBD1|NA|TRBJ1-3|TRBV10-3
CAIGTGHSGNTIYF
TGTGCCATCGGGACAGGCCACTCTGGAAACACCATATATTTT
>TRBD1|NA|TRBJ2-5|TRBV28
CASSLSDRAYQETQYF
TGTGCCAGCAGTTTATCAGACAGGGCATACCAAGAGACCCAGTACTTC
>NA|NA|TRBJ1-1|TRBV20-1
CSAHLYAEAFF
TGCAGTGCCCACCTCTATGCTGAAGCTTTCTTT
>TRBD2|NA|TRBJ2-7|TRBV6-1
CASSEGASGSYEQYF
TGTGCCAGCAGTGAAGGGGCTAGCGGATCCTACGAGCAGTACTTC
>TRBD2|NA|TRBJ2-2|TRBV30
CAWSVRGAGELFF
TGTGCCTGGAGTGTACGGGGGGCCGGGGAGCTGTTTTTT
>TRBD2|NA|TRBJ2-1|TRBV29-1
CSVDLAGVGSEQFF
TGCAGCGTTGATCTAGCGGGAGTAGGCAGTGAGCAGTTCTTC
>NA|NA|TRBJ2-6|TRBV6-6
CASNYDGSGANVLTF
TGTGCCAGCAATTACGACGGCTCTGGGGCCAACGTCCTGACTTTC